This T cell receptor (beta chain) stems from a study of T cells in Graves' hyperthyroidism and ophthalmopathy. Exclusions: uncontrolled infection, other autoimmune disease, pregnancy, lactation. The source of the PBMCs was over 8.5 ml of fresh peripheral blood. The CDR3 runs 15 residues. The ends were cut back, 5 bases at V and 0 bases at J, with 14 bases in the middle. This clonotype was detected ten times or more. Antigen specificity is unknown. Authors of the study amplified TCR beta CDR3 regions from RNA transcripts. With the HTBI primer set, the TCR CDR3 went through a first round of RT-PCR. TCRdb independently ran MiXCR on the multiplex PCR reads; one entry per CDR3 protein. The repertoire holds roughly 720,000 distinct CDR3 sequences, with around 15% as singletons. Study results and limitations: Ophthalmopathy cases were set apart from stable hyperthyroidism by a 13 V-J model. The model foresaw ophthalmopathy a median around 6 months prior to onset.

The sequenced sample consisted of blood. The chain joins TRBV12-3 or TRBV12-4 to TRBJ2-7; possibly TRBD1 for D (6 bases). This receptor was identified in a man aged 50 to 59 with Graves' hyperthyroidism. This CDR3 is CASSTRQAASYEQYF. Here the CDR3 DNA reads TGTGCCAGCAGTACCCGACAGGCCGCCTCCTACGAGCAGTACTTC.